The clone carrying this T cell receptor beta chain showed up many times. Its specificity is not known. Semi-nested PCR with Nested Universal Primer A followed constant-region reverse priming of full-length variable regions. TCRdb fed the 5' RACE reads into MiXCR, producing one record per CDR3 protein. The sample consists of about 50,000 distinct CDR3 sequences, roughly 17% of them appearing once. The CDR3 has 13 residues. Germline V gene sequence: CDR1 KGHSH, CDR2 LQKENI. Trimming left V 4 bases short and J 3 bases short, with 9 bases between. Points from the study as a whole: The TCR gene usage of tumor memory CD4+ T cells clustered together with blood and lymph node memory CD4+ cells and with lymph node naive CD4+ cells.

This receptor was obtained from a female donor with breast cancer. V gene TRBV18 combines with J gene TRBJ1-1, with D unclear. Sequences were obtained from naive CD4+ T cells sorted from blood. Regarding subset: naive CD4+ T cells, CD4+CD45RA+CD25-. In DNA, the CDR3 is TGTGCCAGCTCACGCGGCGGCGACACTGAAGCTTTCTTT. Amino acids: CASSRGGDTEAFF. Full variable domain (rest looked up from reference TRBV18 and TRBJ1-1): NAGVMQNPRHLVRRRGQEARLRCSPMKGHSHVYWYRQLPEEGLKFMVYLQKENIIDESGMPKERFSAEFPKEGPSILRIQQVVRGDSAAYFCASSRGGDTEAFFGQGTRLTVV.